This TCR beta chain was sequenced in a study of response to subunit inactivated influenza vaccine. Study-wide results and limits: Authors suggested each seasonal influenza vaccination recruits few new T cells.

V was clipped by 3 bases and J by 2 bases, with 13 bases between them. Germline V gene data show CDR1 as SGHAT and CDR2 as FQNNGV. This CDR3 is 15 amino acids long. TCRdb analysed the RT-PCR reads with MiXCR anew, one entry per CDR3 protein. The sample has approximately 520,000 distinct CDR3 sequences; about 15% are singletons. This clonotype turned up a few times. Its specificity is not known. The receptor's source is a man between 50 and 75 years old who received an inactivated influenza vaccine. The chain has TRBV11-2 and TRBJ1-1, with D maybe TRBD1 (5 bases). The sequencing used CD4+ T cells sorted from PBMCs, collected roughly 24 months after vaccination. CDR3 nucleotide sequence: TGTGCCAGCAGCTTTACAGGACGGGGAAACACTGAAGCTTTCTTT. Amino acid sequence: CASSFTGRGNTEAFF.